This TCR beta chain was captured in a study of early T cells in non-severe SARS-CoV-2 infection. Study in general: The study sequenced bulk RNA from unsorted whole blood, with chains unpaired. Study outcomes and limitations: A preference for anti-spike CD8 responses marked VDJdb matching, which missed private and CD4 specificities.

The V gene lost 7 bases and the J gene lost 5 bases, with 17 bases spanning the gap. The CDR3 totals 13 residues. The germline gives CDR1 SQVTM, CDR2 ANQGSEA. Individual cDNA molecules carried attached unique molecular identifiers. MiXCR, applied by TCRdb to the 5' RACE reads, yields one record per CDR3 protein. In the table there are about 61,000 distinct CDR3 sequences, 10% to 14% of which are singletons. There are many counts of this clonotype. Its antigen is as yet unknown. Source material: whole blood. This sequence was found in an adult who was a healthcare worker with PCR-confirmed SARS-CoV-2 infection or an uninfected control (not recorded which). The chain employs TRBV29-1 and TRBJ1-2; TRBD1 is a possible D gene (6 bases). This chain's CDR3 is CSAAQDSRYGYTF. The CDR3 DNA reads TGCAGCGCCGCTCAGGACAGTCGATATGGCTACACCTTC.